This T cell receptor beta chain was found in a study of shared clonotypes between healthy human individuals. Clones were read by immunoSEQ multiplex PCR, and TCRdb kept only the in-frame ones, dropping some. The sample consists of about 2.4 million clones, more than 80% of them appearing once. From germline, CDR1 is SGHAT and CDR2 FQNNGV. This CDR3 has 13 residues. Trimming took 4 bases from V and 4 from J, leaving 10 bases between them. The sequencing sample was made of naive CD4+ T cells sorted from blood. Subset noted: CD45RA+ positively selected. The rearrangement links TRBV11-2 to TRBJ2-5; weak D call: TRBD2 (5 bases). This TCR was recovered from a man in his late teens or twenties in good health. CDR3 DNA sequence: TGTGCCAGCAGCTCCGGGAACAGAGAGACCCAGTACTTC. Translating gives CASSSGNRETQYF.